This T cell receptor beta chain originates from a study of T cell repertoires in cytomegalovirus infection. About the research overall: Recently identified HLA-C-restricted and well-studied HLA-B-restricted CMV epitopes were used. Signatures in public TCR beta sequences pointed to both CMV infection and matching HLA type.

CDR1 and CDR2 from the germline V gene are MDHEN and SYDVKM. The CDR3 covers 15 residues. Deletions cut 3 bases from V and 7 bases from J, with 18 bases between. This clonotype was counted a few times. Its specificity is not known. One entry per CDR3 protein, called by TCRdb with MiXCR from the reads. The sample comprises 700,000 to 950,000 distinct CDR3 sequences, around a third of which are singletons, and 9.5% to 15% rests with the top ten. The study, taken as a whole, reports: Carriers of CMV and the relevant HLA type were discriminated by public TCR beta frequency. CMV-specific TCR beta clonotypes restricted by HLA-C dominated the ex vivo response.

The origin of this receptor is a human donor in good health (CMV status not recorded). Some clones in this sample may be carry-over from other donors' samples. The sequences come from cultured CD8+ T cells from PBMCs, collected from culture after CMV antigen stimulation. The chain links TRBV28 to TRBJ1-2; weak D call: TRBD1 (5 bases). CDR3 DNA sequence: TGTGCCAGCAGTTTCCTCAGGGCAGGAGGAGGTGGCTACACCTTC. Translated, it gives CASSFLRAGGGGYTF.